Sequencing of this TCR beta chain was carried out in a study of blood T cells in healthy people across ages. For the second PCR, which ran for roughly 6 to 11 cycles, a sample-barcoded 5' primer and a J-beta primer mix were used. Each of the samples gave a minimum of 2.5 million paired-end reads that contained CDR3. TCRdb reprocessed the 5' RACE reads via MiXCR and lists one record per CDR3 protein. Found here are 650,000 to 950,000 distinct CDR3 sequences, approximately 48% of them singletons; the top ten hold around 21%. As for this clonotype: Its antigen remains unknown.

No fewer than 6 million PBMCs went into each sample. The length of the CDR3 is 14 residues. Trimming removed 6 bases from V and 2 bases from J, with 13 bases in between. CDR1 and CDR2 from the germline V gene are MNHEY and SVGEGT. General study points: Long-lived donors exceeded aged donors in naive CD4+ cells and diversity.

Sequencing was done on a sample of blood. The V gene is TRBV6-2 or TRBV6-3, the J gene TRBJ1-2; no firm D call. The origin of this receptor is a man aged 60 to 75 in good health. The CDR3 here is CASRPISRNYGYTF. Here the CDR3 DNA reads TGTGCCAGCAGACCAATTTCGAGAAACTATGGCTACACCTTC.